This entry is about one TCR beta chain. Vbeta (60) and Jbeta (13) primers were used in the PCR. Sequencing was performed with immunoSEQ multiplex PCR; in TCRdb, only in-frame clones are kept and a portion is missing. The sample lists about 110,000 clones; around 75% were seen once. The source of the sample is a study of cytomegalovirus exposure and HLA in healthy donors. The germline gives CDR1 SGHVS, CDR2 FQNEAQ. Trimming at V came to 4 bases and at J to 5 bases, leaving 3 bases not matched to a gene. The CDR3 is 14 amino acids. The chain employs TRBV7-8 and TRBJ1-4, with 8 bases fitting TRBD1. Sequencing was done on a sample of PBMCs. The sequence came from a man in his thirties or forties in good health and CMV-seropositive. CDR3 coding DNA: TGTGCCAGCAGCTCGACAGGGGAAAATGAAAAACTGTTTTTT. Translation: CASSSTGENEKLFF.